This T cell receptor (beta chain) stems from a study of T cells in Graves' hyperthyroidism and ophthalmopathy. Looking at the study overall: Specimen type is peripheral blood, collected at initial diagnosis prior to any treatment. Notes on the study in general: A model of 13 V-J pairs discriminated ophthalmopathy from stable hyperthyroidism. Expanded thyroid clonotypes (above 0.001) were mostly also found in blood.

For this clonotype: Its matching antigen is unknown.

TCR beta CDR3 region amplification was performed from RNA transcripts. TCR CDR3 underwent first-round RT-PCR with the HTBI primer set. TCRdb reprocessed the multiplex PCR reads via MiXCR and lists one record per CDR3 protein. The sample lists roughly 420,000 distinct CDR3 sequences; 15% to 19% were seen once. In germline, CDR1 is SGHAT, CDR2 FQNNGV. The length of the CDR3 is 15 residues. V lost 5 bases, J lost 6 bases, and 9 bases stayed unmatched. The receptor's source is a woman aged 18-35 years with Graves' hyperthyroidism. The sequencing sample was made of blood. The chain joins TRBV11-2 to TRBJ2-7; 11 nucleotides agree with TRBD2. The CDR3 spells CASSLLAGGPLEQYF. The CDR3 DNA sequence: TGTGCCAGCAGCCTCTTAGCGGGAGGGCCTCTCGAGCAGTACTTC.